These 24 T cell receptor beta chains share one sample of origin, sequenced in a study of shared clonotypes between healthy human individuals. Generated by immunoSEQ multiplex PCR, the TCRdb table keeps only in-frame clones and is missing some. Of 550,000 to 750,000 clones detected, 95% to 96% appear once; the ten largest clones hold about 0.11%. The naive CD8 subset, CD45RO-negative cells positively selected for CCR7, excluded terminally differentiated effector memory CD45RA+ cells. The sample taken for sequencing was naive CD8+ T cells sorted from blood. These receptors were collected from a woman in her thirties in good health.

The chain links TRBV2 to TRBJ2-7; D not certain. V was clipped by 4 bases and J by 4 bases, with 8 bases between them. The V gene's germline CDR1 is SNHLY and CDR2 FYNNEI. The CDR3 spans 12 residues. The CDR3 DNA reads as TGTGCCAGCAGTGGGACGGATTACGAGCAGTACTTC. It yields the protein CASSGTDYEQYF. Looking up the rest from reference TRBV2 and TRBJ2-7 gives the full variable domain: EPEVTQTPSHQVTQMGQEVILRCVPISNHLYFYWYRQILGQKVEFLVSFYNNEISEKSEIFDDQFSVERPDGSNFTLKIRSTKLEDSAMYFCASSGTDYEQYFGPGTRLTVT.

In its sample, this clone was seen once. The V gene is TRBV5-6, the J gene TRBJ1-2; tentatively, D is TRBD1 (5 bases). V was cut by 1 base and J by 1 base, with 11 bases left in between. This CDR3 region has 15 residues. Germline assignment: CDR1 SGHDT and CDR2 YYEEEE. CDR3 sequence: CASSLSRDLNYGYTF. The CDR3 DNA follows: TGTGCCAGCAGCTTGAGCAGGGATCTTAACTATGGCTACACCTTC. The full variable domain, rest sourced from reference TRBV5-6 and TRBJ1-2, is DAGVTQSPTHLIKTRGQQVTLRCSPKSGHDTVSWYQQALGQGPQFIFQYYEEEERQRGNFPDRFSGHQFPNYSSELNVNALLLGDSALYLCASSLSRDLNYGYTFGSGTRLTVV.

This clone was found a few times. The J gene is TRBJ2-7, the V gene TRBV5-6, with D possibly being TRBD2 (6 bases). Per germline, CDR1 SGHDT and CDR2 YYEEEE. The CDR3 runs to 13 residues. V lost 2 bases to trimming and J lost 5 bases, with 11 bases between them. This chain's CDR3 is CASSFPGRHEQYF. CDR3 in DNA: TGTGCCAGCAGCTTTCCCGGGAGACACGAGCAGTACTTC.

Comment on this clone: The sample contains more than one DNA sequence encoding this CDR3. The chain has TRBV6-5 and TRBJ2-7; TRBD1 aligns across 10 bases. CDR1 is MNHEY and CDR2 is SVGAGI in the germline V gene. The CDR3 contains 14 residues. J gave up 4 bases and V 5 bases, and 5 bases lay outside the gene matches. CDR3 bases: TGTGCCAGCAGTCACGGACAGGGGGGATACGAGCAGTACTTC. This encodes CASSHGQGGYEQYF.

This chain joins TRBV7-9 and TRBJ1-3; D gene ambiguous. V was clipped by 5 bases and J by 4 bases, with 12 bases between them. The germline CDR1 and CDR2 sequences are SEHNR and FQNEAQ (reference sequence). This CDR3 region has 14 residues. The CDR3 region is CASSPSESGNTIYF. The CDR3 DNA reads TGTGCCAGCAGCCCCAGCGAATCGGGAAACACCATATATTTT.

Turning to this clone: The same CDR3 arises from other DNA sequences in this sample as well. The chain carries TRBV5-4 and TRBJ2-7, with TRBD1 matching over 7 bases. Per germline, CDR1 SGHNT and CDR2 YYREEE (reference sequence). CDR3 length equals 13 residues. V dropped 3 bases and J dropped 1; count of bases not matched to a gene: 1. DNA of the CDR3: TGTGCCAGCAGCTCACAGGGGTCCTACGAGCAGTACTTC. Protein sequence: CASSSQGSYEQYF.

The chain has TRBV7-9 and TRBJ1-3; D remains unclear. V dropped 5 bases and J dropped 0 bases, with 14 bases sitting between them. The CDR3 has 16 amino acids. Germline values: CDR1 SEHNR, CDR2 FQNEAQ (reference sequence). The CDR3 reads CASSPQTPSSGNTIYF. In DNA, the CDR3 is TGTGCCAGCAGCCCGCAAACACCTAGCTCTGGAAACACCATATATTTT.

V and J are TRBV5-6 and TRBJ1-1; TRBD1 aligns across 7 bases. Per germline, CDR1 SGHDT and CDR2 YYEEEE. The CDR3 has 15 residues. With 4 bases clipped from V and 4 bases from J, the junction kept 10 bases outside the gene matches. The CDR3 protein is CASSIRQGRVTEAFF. The CDR3 DNA sequence: TGTGCCAGCAGCATCAGACAGGGAAGGGTCACTGAAGCTTTCTTT.

J is TRBJ2-2 and V is TRBV13, with TRBD2 matching 12 bases. The trim removed 0 bases at V and 6 bases at J, leaving 8 bases unmatched. Per germline, CDR1 PRHDT and CDR2 FYEKMQ (reference sequence). The CDR3 runs 18 residues. In nucleotides, the CDR3 is TGTGCCAGCAGCTTAGGCCTCGTAGGACTAGCGGGACCCGGGGAGCTGTTTTTT. It is translated as CASSLGLVGLAGPGELFF.

This chain connects TRBV2 to TRBJ2-7; TRBD1 agrees at 9 bases. Germline lookup yields CDR1 SNHLY and CDR2 FYNNEI. The V gene end was trimmed by 3 bases and the J gene end by 5 bases; junction bases not matched to a gene: 14. This CDR3 has 17 amino acids. CDR3 loop: CASSEAGTGFPPDEQYF. The CDR3 DNA sequence: TGTGCCAGCAGTGAGGCCGGGACAGGGTTTCCCCCCGACGAGCAGTACTTC.

This chain joins TRBV4-1 and TRBJ2-7, with D possibly matching TRBD2 (6 bases). Looked up from germline, CDR1 is MGHRA and CDR2 is YSYEKL. V was shortened by 0 bases and J by 0 bases, with 9 bases between the two germline ends. The CDR3 is 15 residues long. The CDR3 DNA follows: TGCGCCAGCAGCCAAGAGCTAGCGTTCTCCTACGAGCAGTACTTC. Protein: CASSQELAFSYEQYF.

This clone showed up just once. CDR3 residues: CASTAGLVKGNEQFF. DNA for the CDR3: TGTGCCAGCACCGCGGGACTAGTCAAGGGCAATGAGCAGTTCTTC. V is TRBV28 and J is TRBJ2-1, with 8 bases matching TRBD2. This CDR3 is built from 15 residues. The germline V gene encodes CDR1 MDHEN and CDR2 SYDVKM. The V gene end was trimmed by 7 bases and the J gene end by 6 bases; junction bases not matched to a gene: 11.

The rearrangement links TRBV6-6 to TRBJ1-2; possibly TRBD1 for D (5 bases). The ends were cut back, 10 bases at V and 5 bases at J, with 26 bases in the middle. Germline lookup yields CDR1 MNHNY and CDR2 SVGAGI (reference sequence). CDR3 length: 16 residues. The CDR3 DNA sequence: TGTGCCACCGAGAGGGAGGGGTTCGGAATGGTTTATGGCTACACCTTC. It is translated as CATEREGFGMVYGYTF.

This clone was observed a few times. At the DNA level, this CDR3 is encoded by other sequences in the same sample as well. V usage is TRBV4-1 and J usage is TRBJ1-1; D gene uncertain. V gave up 1 base and J gave up 2 bases, with 2 bases separating them. Germline loops: CDR1 MGHRA, CDR2 YSYEKL. The length of the CDR3 is 12 residues. The CDR3 is CASSQGNTEAFF. DNA of the CDR3: TGCGCCAGCAGCCAAGGTAACACTGAAGCTTTCTTT.

The rearrangement links TRBV15 to TRBJ2-5, with TRBD1 as a possible D gene (7 bases). The end of the DNA is better explained by TRBJ2-7, so the J call may be wrong. The CDR3 loop spans 14 amino acids. In germline, CDR1 is LNHNV, CDR2 YYDKDF (reference sequence). The CDR3 DNA is TGTGCCACCAGCAGTCGACAGGGAGGAATCGAGCAGTACTTC. This codes for CATSSRQGGIEQYF.

Turning to this clone: At the DNA level, this CDR3 is encoded by other sequences in the same sample as well. The CDR3 sequence: CASSFGLAGNEQFF. As DNA, the CDR3 is TGTGCCAGTAGTTTTGGACTAGCGGGGAATGAGCAGTTCTTC. J is TRBJ2-1 and V is TRBV19; 12 nucleotides agree with TRBD2. In germline, CDR1 is LNHDA, CDR2 SQIVND (reference sequence). The CDR3 runs 14 residues. V dropped 5 bases and J dropped 7; count of bases not matched to a gene: 3.

This clone was observed a few times. The chain uses TRBV4-1 and TRBJ2-7; possible D gene TRBD2, 6 bases. Trimming stripped 4 bases from V and 1 base from J, with 14 bases between. CDR3 length: 15 residues. Germline CDR1 MGHRA, CDR2 YSYEKL. CDR3 protein: CASSLRDAWSYEQYF. The CDR3 nucleotides are TGCGCCAGCAGCCTGCGGGACGCCTGGTCCTACGAGCAGTACTTC.

This clone was seen just once. This sequence joins TRBV6-6 and TRBJ2-1; possible D gene TRBD1, 6 bases. Germline assignment: CDR1 MNHNY and CDR2 SVGAGI (reference sequence). The CDR3 is 13 residues long. Trimming cost V 8 bases and J 5 bases, with 13 bases left between them. The CDR3 protein is CASGPSGDNEQFF. The CDR3 DNA reads TGTGCCAGCGGTCCTTCAGGGGACAATGAGCAGTTCTTC.

This clone appeared a single time. The chain uses TRBV19 and TRBJ1-1; D might be TRBD1 (5 bases). Germline V gene sequence: CDR1 LNHDA, CDR2 SQIVND (reference sequence). Trimming cost V 7 bases and J 7 bases, with 13 bases left between them. The CDR3 extends over 12 amino acids. CDR3 nucleotides: TGTGCCAGTACTTATGGCGGACATGAAGCTTTCTTT. Translation gives CASTYGGHEAFF.

The rearrangement joins TRBV28 to TRBJ2-3; D is perhaps TRBD2 (5 bases). Trimming stripped 5 bases from V and 5 bases from J, with 23 bases between. The CDR3 loop spans 17 amino acids. CDR1 is MDHEN, CDR2 SYDVKM, per germline. The CDR3, as DNA: TGTGCCAGCAGTCCCCGACTACCCCTAGGGATGGGAGATACGCAGTATTTT. Translated, it gives CASSPRLPLGMGDTQYF.

The rearrangement uses TRBV5-4 and TRBJ2-3; D is possibly TRBD1 (5 bases). Germline CDR1 reads SGHNT; CDR2 reads YYREEE (reference sequence). The CDR3 has 17 residues. Trimming pared 0 bases from V and 6 bases from J, leaving 20 bases between. CDR3 region: CASSLVGAPPRRDTQYF. DNA of the CDR3: TGTGCCAGCAGCTTGGTTGGGGCCCCCCCGCGTCGGGATACGCAGTATTTT.

In its sample, this clone was seen once. The V call is TRBV5-6, the J call TRBJ1-3, with a tentative D call TRBD1 (5 bases). Trimming cost V 5 bases and J 0 bases, with 12 bases left between them. This CDR3 comprises 15 residues. Germline CDR1 is SGHDT and CDR2 is YYEEEE. The chain's CDR3 is CASRNRQSSGNTIYF. As DNA, the CDR3 is TGTGCCAGCAGAAACAGGCAGAGCTCTGGAAACACCATATATTTT.

The CDR3 protein is CAIRETPTGNTYEQYF. The CDR3 region has the DNA TGTGCCATCAGGGAAACCCCGACAGGGAACACCTACGAGCAGTACTTC. The chain uses TRBV10-3 and TRBJ2-7; 7 bases are shared with TRBD1. Per the germline V gene, CDR1 is ENHRY and CDR2 is SYGVKD. The CDR3 sequence is 16 residues long. The V segment lost 6 bases and the J segment 2 bases; nucleotides outside the gene matches: 13.

The chain uses TRBV7-9 and TRBJ2-7; TRBD1 aligns across 8 bases. The CDR3 totals 12 residues. V trimming: 5 bases; J trimming: 6 bases; junction bases outside the gene matches: 3. The germline V gene encodes CDR1 SEHNR and CDR2 FQNEAQ (reference sequence). The CDR3 spells CASSPQGAEQYF. The CDR3 coding sequence is TGTGCCAGCAGCCCCCAGGGGGCCGAGCAGTACTTC.